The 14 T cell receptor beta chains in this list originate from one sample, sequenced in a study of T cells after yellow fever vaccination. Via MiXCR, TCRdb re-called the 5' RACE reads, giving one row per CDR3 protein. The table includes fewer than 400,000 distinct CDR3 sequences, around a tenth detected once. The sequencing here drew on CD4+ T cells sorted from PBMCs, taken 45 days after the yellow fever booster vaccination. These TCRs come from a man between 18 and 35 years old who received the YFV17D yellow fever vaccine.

For the CDR3, the DNA is TGTGCCAGCAGCCCCCGGGACTGGAGTCAAGAGACCCAGTACTTC. Protein sequence: CASSPRDWSQETQYF. V gene TRBV7-2 combines with J gene TRBJ2-5, with a weak D call TRBD2 (6 bases). Between the trimmed V and J ends, which lost 5 bases and 2 bases, there was a span of 15 bases. The germline V gene has CDR1 SGHTA and CDR2 FQGNSA. CDR3 length: 15 amino acids.

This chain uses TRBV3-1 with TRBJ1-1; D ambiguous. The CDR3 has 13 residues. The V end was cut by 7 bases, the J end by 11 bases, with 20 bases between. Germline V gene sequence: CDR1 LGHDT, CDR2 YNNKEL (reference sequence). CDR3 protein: CASTISPPGVAFF. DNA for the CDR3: TGTGCCAGCACCATAAGCCCCCCCGGGGTGGCTTTCTTT.

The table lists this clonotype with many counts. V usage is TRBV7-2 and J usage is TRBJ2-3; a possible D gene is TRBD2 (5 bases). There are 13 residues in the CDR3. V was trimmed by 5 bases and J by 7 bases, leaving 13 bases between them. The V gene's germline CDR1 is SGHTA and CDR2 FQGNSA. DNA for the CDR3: TGTGCCAGCAGCCCTGGACTCATCTATACGCAGTATTTT. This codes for CASSPGLIYTQYF.

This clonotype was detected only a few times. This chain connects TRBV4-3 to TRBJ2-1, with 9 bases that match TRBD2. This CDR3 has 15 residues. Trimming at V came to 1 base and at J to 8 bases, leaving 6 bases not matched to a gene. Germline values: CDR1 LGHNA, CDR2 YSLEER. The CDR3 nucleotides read TGCGCCAGCAGCCAAGCCCCTCGCGGGGGGGATGAGCAGTTCTTC. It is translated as CASSQAPRGGDEQFF.

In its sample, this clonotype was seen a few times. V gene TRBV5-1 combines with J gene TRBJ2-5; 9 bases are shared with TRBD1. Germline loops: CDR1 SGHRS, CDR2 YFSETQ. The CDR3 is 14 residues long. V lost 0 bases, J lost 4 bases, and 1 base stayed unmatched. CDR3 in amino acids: CASSLEDRGETQYF. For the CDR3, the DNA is TGCGCCAGCAGCTTGGAGGACAGGGGAGAGACCCAGTACTTC.

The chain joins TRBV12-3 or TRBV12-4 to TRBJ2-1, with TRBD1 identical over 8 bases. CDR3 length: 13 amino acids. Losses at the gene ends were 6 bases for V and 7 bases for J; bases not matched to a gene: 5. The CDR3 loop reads CASRARQGNEQFF. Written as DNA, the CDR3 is TGTGCCAGCAGGGCACGACAGGGGAATGAGCAGTTCTTC.

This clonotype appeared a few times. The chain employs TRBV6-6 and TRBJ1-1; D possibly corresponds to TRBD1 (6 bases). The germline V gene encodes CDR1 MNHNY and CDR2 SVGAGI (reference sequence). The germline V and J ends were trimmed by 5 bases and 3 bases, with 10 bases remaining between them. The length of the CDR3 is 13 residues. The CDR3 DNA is TGTGCCAGCAGTAGCTACAGGGACACTGAAGCTTTCTTT. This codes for CASSSYRDTEAFF.

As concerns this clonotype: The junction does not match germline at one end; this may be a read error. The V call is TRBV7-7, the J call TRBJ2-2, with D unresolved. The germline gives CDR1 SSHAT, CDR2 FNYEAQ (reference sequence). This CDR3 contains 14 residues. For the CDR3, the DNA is TGTGCTAGCAGCTTATCGAGAGGTACCGGGGAGCTGTTTTTT. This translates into CASSLSRGTGELFF. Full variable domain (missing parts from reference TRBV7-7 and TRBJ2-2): GAGVSQSPRYKVTKRGQDVTLRCDPISSHATLYWYQQALGQGPEFLTYFNYEAQPDKSGLPSDRFSAERPEGSISTLTIQRTEQRDSAMYRCASSLSRGTGELFFGEGSRLTVL.

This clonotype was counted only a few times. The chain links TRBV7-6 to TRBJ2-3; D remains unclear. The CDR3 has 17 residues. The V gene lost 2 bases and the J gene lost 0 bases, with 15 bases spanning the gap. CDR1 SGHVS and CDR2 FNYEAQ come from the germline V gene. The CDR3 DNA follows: TGTGCCAGCAGCTTAAGGAGTTTTGATTCGAGCACAGATACGCAGTATTTT. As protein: CASSLRSFDSSTDTQYF.

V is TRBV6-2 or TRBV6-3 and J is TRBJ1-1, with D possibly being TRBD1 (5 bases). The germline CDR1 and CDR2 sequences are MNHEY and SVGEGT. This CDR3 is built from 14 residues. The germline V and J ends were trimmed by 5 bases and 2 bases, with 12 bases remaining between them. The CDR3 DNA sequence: TGTGCCAGCAGTGCCCCGACAGCAAACACTGAAGCTTTCTTT. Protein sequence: CASSAPTANTEAFF.

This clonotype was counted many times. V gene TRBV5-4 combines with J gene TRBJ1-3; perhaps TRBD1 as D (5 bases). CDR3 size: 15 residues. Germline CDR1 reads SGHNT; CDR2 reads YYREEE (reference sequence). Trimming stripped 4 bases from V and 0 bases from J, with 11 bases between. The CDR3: CASSSTGTSGNTIYF. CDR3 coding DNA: TGTGCCAGCAGCAGCACAGGAACCTCTGGAAACACCATATATTTT.

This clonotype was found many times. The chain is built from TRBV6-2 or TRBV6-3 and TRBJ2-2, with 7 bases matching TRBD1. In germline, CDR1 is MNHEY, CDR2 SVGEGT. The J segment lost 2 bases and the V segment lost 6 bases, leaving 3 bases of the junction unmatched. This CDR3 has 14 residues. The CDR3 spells CASRLGGNTGELFF. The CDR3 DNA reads TGTGCCAGCAGATTAGGGGGCAACACCGGGGAGCTGTTTTTT.

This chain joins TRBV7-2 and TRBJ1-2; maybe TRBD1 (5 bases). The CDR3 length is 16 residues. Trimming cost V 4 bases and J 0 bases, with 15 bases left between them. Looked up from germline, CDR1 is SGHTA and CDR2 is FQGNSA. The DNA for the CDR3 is TGTGCCAGCAGCTCTTTCCTTGGGGGGGCTAACTATGGCTACACCTTC. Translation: CASSSFLGGANYGYTF.

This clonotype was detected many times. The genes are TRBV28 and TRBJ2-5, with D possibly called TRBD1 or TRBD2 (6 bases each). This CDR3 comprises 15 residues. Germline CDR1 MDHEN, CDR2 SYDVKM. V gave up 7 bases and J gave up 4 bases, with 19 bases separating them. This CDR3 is CASNLLGGSGETQYF. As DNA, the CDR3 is TGTGCCAGCAATCTTCTGGGGGGCTCAGGAGAGACCCAGTACTTC.